Presented here are 3 T cell receptor beta chains from one specimen sequenced in a study of early T cells in non-severe SARS-CoV-2 infection. TCRdb itself ran the 5' RACE reads through MiXCR, one entry per CDR3 protein. In the table there are fewer than 55,000 distinct CDR3 sequences, about 9.1% of which are singletons. The specimen was whole blood. These receptors were collected from an adult who was a healthcare worker with PCR-confirmed SARS-CoV-2 infection or an uninfected control (not recorded which).

In its sample, this clonotype was seen many times. This rearrangement joins TRBV6-1 to TRBJ2-6, with TRBD1 matching over 7 bases. After removal of 6 bases from V and 1 base from J, the junction contained 3 bases not matched to a gene. CDR3 length: 15 amino acids. Germline V CDR1 and CDR2: MNHNS, SASEGT. CDR3 sequence: CASRRDRSGANVLTF. The CDR3, as DNA: TGTGCCAGCAGGAGGGACAGATCTGGGGCCAACGTCCTGACTTTC.

This clonotype was seen at least ten times. The chain joins TRBV29-1 to TRBJ2-1, with D perhaps TRBD2 (6 bases). The CDR3 consists of 12 residues. Deletions cut 6 bases from V and 9 bases from J, with 15 bases between. Germline CDR1 is SQVTM and CDR2 is ANQGSEA. DNA for the CDR3: TGCAGCGTAGCCACTAGCCCCGTTGAGCAGTTCTTC. This encodes CSVATSPVEQFF.

The chain has TRBV19 and TRBJ2-1; 11 bases fit TRBD1. This CDR3 region has 13 residues. V was pared by 6 bases and J by 9 bases, with 4 bases of the junction left unmatched. CDR1 and CDR2 from the germline V gene are LNHDA and SQIVND (reference sequence). CDR3 in DNA: TGTGCCAGTAGGGGGACAGGGGGAGGTGAGCAGTTCTTC. Its protein product is CASRGTGGGEQFF.